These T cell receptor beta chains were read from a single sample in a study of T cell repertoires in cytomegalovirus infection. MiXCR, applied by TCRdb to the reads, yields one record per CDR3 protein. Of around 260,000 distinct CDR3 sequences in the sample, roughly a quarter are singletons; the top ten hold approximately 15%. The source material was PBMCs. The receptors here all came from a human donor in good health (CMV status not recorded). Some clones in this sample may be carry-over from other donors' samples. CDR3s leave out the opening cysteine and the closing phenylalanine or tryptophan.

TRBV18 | ASSPQRGLEKLF
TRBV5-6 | ASSLLSAEQY
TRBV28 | ASGQGLNQPQH
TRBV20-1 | SARDERVYLETQY
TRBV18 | ASSPPPGRRSTGELF
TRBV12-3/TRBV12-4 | ASLWGLAGPNTGELF
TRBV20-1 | SARGGLAGRVETQY
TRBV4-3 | ASSQTGQAALTQY
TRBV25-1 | ASSAAGGPPYNEQF
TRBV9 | ASSVGTSPDTQY
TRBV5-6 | ASRKGPVADVGYT
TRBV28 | ASSRTEPLTDTQY
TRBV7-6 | ASSSPPGLAGRRGLNEQF
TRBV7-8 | ASSMSGTGGDTQY
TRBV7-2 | ASSLASGRYYNEQF
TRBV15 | ATSIEVGSLNYGYT
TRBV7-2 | ASSLAGPTGGYT
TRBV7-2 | ASSLSGQGWNYGYT
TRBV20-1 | SALMGGGGNQPQH
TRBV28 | ASLLPGLASTDTQY
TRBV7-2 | ASSLSGTGWYNEQF
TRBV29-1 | SGQRGAGGELF
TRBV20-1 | SVPVTGNEQF
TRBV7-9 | ASSLTSGAYEQY
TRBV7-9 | ASKRGSGNTIY
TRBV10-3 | AIKGTNEQF
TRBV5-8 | ASSRSGQGADTQY
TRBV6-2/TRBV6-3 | ASKNLQNTGELF
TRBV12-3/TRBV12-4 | ASRWGSGGDTQY
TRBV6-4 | ASSVRGPGDTQY
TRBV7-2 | ASSRDRGLGEAF
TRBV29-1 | SVGPGPGELF
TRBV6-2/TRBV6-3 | ASRTDVTRTEAF
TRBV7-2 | ASSITRSQETQY
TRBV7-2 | ASSLALAGGVHEQF
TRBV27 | ASSPSGGHNEQF
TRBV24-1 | ATSDFQGVSYNEQF
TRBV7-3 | ASRPDLRHTEAF
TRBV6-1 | ASRPGLAVTDTQY
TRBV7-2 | ASSQGLAGTDTQY
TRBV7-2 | ASSRTLGEQY
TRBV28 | ASTLGGTGRREQY
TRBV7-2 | ASNPWPGELF
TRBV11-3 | ASSQPPHTGELF
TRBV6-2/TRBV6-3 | ASSLNRLAGGLNEQF
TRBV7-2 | ASSLMFSGNGANVLT
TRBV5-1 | ASSSTYRGYEQY
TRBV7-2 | ASSPRRGGSHEQY
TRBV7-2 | ASSLRTSWVQDTQY
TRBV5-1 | ASSSQPTGTGISGANVLT
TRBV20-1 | SAPGGGGAQPQH
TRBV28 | ASILNPTDTQY
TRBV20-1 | SARESYSDTQY
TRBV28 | ASSSQREGRYEQY
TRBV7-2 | ASSVSGQGAYEQY
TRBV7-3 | ASSLQGQGRLF
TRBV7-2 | ASSFGRENIQY
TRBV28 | ASSFFAGPDDTQY
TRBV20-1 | SAPGQDFSYEQY
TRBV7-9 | ASSLLGLADGDTQY